These 8 T cell receptor beta chains came from one sample sequenced in a study of T cell clonality in common variable immunodeficiency (dated by TCRdb to the mid-2010s). These TCRs' antigens remain unknown. Library preparation was by the immunoSEQ multiplex PCR assay. TCRdb took this table from immuneACCESS and kept in-frame rearrangements with V and J called. Such tables lack part of the clones; where checked against another copy, unresolved V genes explain under half of the gap, and the rest is unexplained. This sample includes approximately 20,000 clones, and none of them was observed just once. Under 3% of the sample comes from the top ten. Findings and caveats that apply to the study as a whole: Reportedly, TCRbeta sequences from CVID had fewer deletions and N-nucleotide insertions, and highly modified clones with 13 or more V deletions were absent from CVID.

The material sequenced was peripheral blood mononuclear cells. Receptors originate from a human donor with common variable immunodeficiency.

Comment on this clone: The read ends 3 residues before the CDR3 terminus; that terminus is restored from the germline J gene. The chain carries TRBV19 and TRBJ2-2; TRBD1 agrees at 7 bases. The CDR3 has 15 residues. The V segment lost 4 bases and the J segment 0 bases; nucleotides outside the gene matches: 2. Germline-derived CDR1 and CDR2 are LNHDA and SQIVND (reference sequence). The chain's CDR3 is CASSTGTANTGELFF. The CDR3 DNA, read in part, is TGTGCCAGTAGTACCGGGACAGCGAACACCGGGGAG.

Turning to this clone: At one boundary the junction diverges from the germline segment, which might be a read error. Read coverage stops 3 residues before the CDR3 terminus; the germline J gene supplies the remainder. The chain combines TRBV7-9 with TRBJ1-2; D uncertain. Germline loops: CDR1 SEHNR, CDR2 FQNEAQ (reference sequence). This CDR3 spans 13 amino acids. The CDR3: CSSSPLSHWAYTF. CDR3 DNA (partial): TGTTCCAGCAGCCCCCTGTCACATTGGGCC.

This clone was seen repeatedly, ten times or more. The CDR3 end lies 3 residues beyond the end of the read and is filled in from the germline J gene. The chain couples TRBV6-1 to TRBJ2-3, with D possibly matching TRBD1 (6 bases). The CDR3 extends over 14 amino acids. In germline, CDR1 is MNHNS, CDR2 SASEGT. V was clipped by 1 base and J by 5 bases, with 10 bases between them. The CDR3 spells CASSEGGRGDTQYF. Partial CDR3 DNA: TGTGCCAGCAGTGAAGGGGGCAGGGGAGATACG.

This clone occurred many times. The sequenced fragment ends 3 residues before the CDR3 boundary, so the rest is inferred from the germline J gene. V usage is TRBV2 and J usage is TRBJ1-5, with a possible D match to TRBD1 (5 bases). From germline, CDR1 is SNHLY and CDR2 FYNNEI. Trimming left V 5 bases short and J 6 bases short, with 11 bases between. The length of the CDR3 is 13 residues. This CDR3 is CASSSVDTQPQHF. CDR3 bases read: TGTGCCAGCAGTTCAGTGGACACTCAGCCC. The whole variable domain, remainder taken from reference TRBV2 and TRBJ1-5, is EPEVTQTPSHQVTQMGQEVILRCVPISNHLYFYWYRQILGQKVEFLVSFYNNEISEKSEIFDDQFSVERPDGSNFTLKIRSTKLEDSAMYFCASSSVDTQPQHFGDGTRLSIL.

For this clone: Read coverage stops 3 residues before the CDR3 terminus; the germline J gene supplies the remainder. The rearrangement uses TRBV5-1 and TRBJ2-5, with D possibly matching TRBD2 (5 bases). CDR1 and CDR2 from the germline V gene are SGHRS and YFSETQ. CDR3 length: 15 amino acids. The V and J ends lost 4 bases and 1 base respectively, with 14 bases between them. CDR3 amino acids: CASSPRERGQETQYF. CDR3 DNA (partial): TGCGCCAGCAGCCCCCGGGAACGGGGCCAAGAGACC.

This clone was seen repeatedly, ten times or more. The sequence runs out 3 residues before the end of the CDR3; the remainder is reconstructed from the germline J gene. J is TRBJ1-1 and V is TRBV19, with D possibly being TRBD1 (5 bases). Germline lookup yields CDR1 LNHDA and CDR2 SQIVND (reference sequence). The CDR3 length is 14 residues. With 7 bases removed from V and 0 bases from J, the gap between germline ends came to 12 bases. The covered CDR3 bases are TGTGCCAGTATCCCGGGGGGGATGAACACTGAA. The encoded protein is CASIPGGMNTE. The whole CDR3 protein is CASIPGGMNTEAFF.

Ten or more counts support this clone. Read sequence stops 3 residues before the CDR3 end, and the germline J gene provides the missing end. J is TRBJ1-4 and V is TRBV19; 8 nucleotides agree with TRBD1. The CDR3 covers 15 residues. Trimming cost V 9 bases and J 8 bases; bases outside gene matches: 14. Germline V gene data show CDR1 as LNHDA and CDR2 as SQIVND (reference sequence). The CDR3: CASRQGNGYREKLFF. The sequenced CDR3 bases are TGTGCCAGCCGACAGGGGAACGGGTATCGGGAAAAA.

By sample share, this clone is medium-sized. The CDR3 end lies 3 residues beyond the end of the read and is filled in from the germline J gene. V gene TRBV30 combines with J gene TRBJ2-4; 7 bases align to TRBD2. Germline CDR1 is GTSNPN and CDR2 is SVGIG (reference sequence). The trim removed 2 bases at V and 0 bases at J, leaving 1 base unmatched. The CDR3 has 14 residues. CDR3 sequence reads: CAWSSGVAKNIQYF. The DNA read from the CDR3 is TGTGCCTGGAGTAGCGGGGTAGCCAAAAACATT.